This T cell receptor (beta chain) was captured by sequencing in a study of T cell responses to AZD1222 COVID-19 vaccine. Regarding the study as a whole: Only 5 to 7 AZD1222 recipients tested seropositive at baseline. There were mostly white British donors and more females than males, and clonal diversity was possibly underestimated.

After removal of 1 base from V and 8 bases from J, the junction contained 15 bases not matched to a gene. Germline values: CDR1 SGHDN, CDR2 FVKESK. The length of the CDR3 is 19 residues. Using immunoSEQ multiplex PCR, the repertoire was profiled, and TCRdb retains in-frame clones only, with some absent. The table has approximately 190,000 clones, more than 80% seen once. With regard to this clone: The antigen is undetermined.

The TCR originated in an adult who received the MenACWY meningococcal vaccine as a control. V and J are TRBV14 and TRBJ1-6, with 9 bases that match TRBD1. Material: peripheral blood, obtained 28 days after the second dose of the MenACWY control vaccine. The CDR3: CASSQAGTGKIQAYSPLHF. Written as DNA, the CDR3 is TGTGCCAGCAGCCAAGCGGGGACAGGGAAAATCCAGGCCTATTCACCCCTCCACTTT.